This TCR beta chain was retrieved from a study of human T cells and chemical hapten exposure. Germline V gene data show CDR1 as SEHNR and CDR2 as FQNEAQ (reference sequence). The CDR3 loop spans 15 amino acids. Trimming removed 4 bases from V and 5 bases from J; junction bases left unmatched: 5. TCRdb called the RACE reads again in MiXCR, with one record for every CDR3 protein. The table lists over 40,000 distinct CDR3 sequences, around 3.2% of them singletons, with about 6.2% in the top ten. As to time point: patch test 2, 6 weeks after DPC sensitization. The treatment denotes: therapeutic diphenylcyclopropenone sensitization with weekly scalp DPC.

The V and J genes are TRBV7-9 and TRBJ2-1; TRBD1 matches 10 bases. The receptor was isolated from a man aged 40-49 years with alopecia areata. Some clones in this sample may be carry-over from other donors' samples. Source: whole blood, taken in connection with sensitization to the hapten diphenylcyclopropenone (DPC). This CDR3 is CASSSRDRGHNEQFF. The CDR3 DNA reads TGTGCCAGCAGCTCCCGGGACAGGGGCCACAATGAGCAGTTCTTC.